The rows below give T cell receptor beta chains drawn from one sample of a study of blood T cell repertoires in COVID-19. Sequencing used immunoSEQ multiplex PCR; TCRdb keeps in-frame clones, though not all of them. Counted here are approximately 250,000 clones, roughly 84% occurring once; the ten biggest clones make up 8.6%. What was sequenced was peripheral blood. The receptors come from a human donor in a cohort sampled during active COVID-19. The CDR3 runs from the conserved cysteine through the conserved F or W. Each record gives: J gene, D gene, clone size, V gene, CDR3 protein, CDR3 DNA. D genes are given only for firm matches. Rows give clone size only sometimes, using once, few, many, or a class for an expanded clone.

>TRBJ1-6|.|.|TRBV6-5
CATHDRPNSPLHF
TGTGCCACTCATGACAGGCCGAATTCACCCCTCCACTTT
>TRBJ1-1|.|once|TRBV19
CASSMYRVGTEAFF
TGTGCCAGTAGTATGTACAGGGTGGGCACTGAAGCTTTCTTT
>TRBJ2-3|.|.|TRBV29-1
CSVGLVGASTQYF
TGCAGCGTCGGACTAGTGGGGGCGAGTACGCAGTATTTT
>TRBJ2-3|TRBD1|.|TRBV7-6
CASSLGGQSPTDTQYF
TGTGCCAGCAGCTTAGGGGGACAGTCCCCCACAGATACGCAGTATTTT
>TRBJ2-1|TRBD2|.|TRBV9
CASSVGGLAAQKAYNEQFF
TGTGCCAGCAGCGTCGGAGGACTAGCGGCCCAGAAGGCCTACAATGAGCAGTTCTTC
>TRBJ2-1|TRBD2|.|TRBV6-6
CAGQLSAGGPSEQFF
TGTGCCGGCCAGCTTTCGGCGGGAGGGCCTAGTGAGCAGTTCTTC
>TRBJ1-5|.|.|TRBV10-3
CAISESRVFEPQHF
TGTGCCATCAGTGAATCTCGCGTATTTGAGCCCCAGCATTTT
>TRBJ1-1|TRBD1|.|TRBV3-1/TRBV3-2
CASSQRTGRVSTEAFF
TGTGCCAGCAGCCAAAGGACAGGGCGCGTGAGCACTGAAGCTTTCTTT
>TRBJ2-3|TRBD2|.|TRBV4-1
CASSQDPRLAGGPVDTQYF
TGCGCCAGCAGCCAAGATCCCCGGCTAGCGGGAGGGCCCGTAGATACGCAGTATTTT
>TRBJ2-7|TRBD2|.|TRBV10-2
CASGSPSGGAVGEQYF
TGCGCCAGCGGAAGCCCTAGCGGGGGGGCGGTAGGAGAGCAGTACTTC
>TRBJ1-1|.|.|TRBV2
CASRTGIAEAFF
TGTGCCAGCAGGACCGGGATTGCTGAAGCTTTCTTT
>TRBJ2-5|TRBD1|.|TRBV5-5
CASSLGRGSQETQYF
TGTGCCAGCAGCTTGGGCAGGGGGAGCCAAGAGACCCAGTACTTC
>TRBJ2-1|TRBD2|.|TRBV11-3
CASSLGGLAGGSEQFF
TGTGCCAGCAGCTTAGGAGGACTAGCGGGAGGGAGTGAGCAGTTCTTC
>TRBJ2-5|TRBD2|once|TRBV5-1
CASSLPSGILGETQYF
TGCGCCAGCAGCTTGCCTAGCGGGATCTTGGGAGAGACCCAGTACTTC
>TRBJ1-3|.|.|TRBV15
CATRGSAGNTIYF
TGTGCCACCAGGGGGAGCGCTGGAAACACCATATATTTT
>TRBJ2-1|TRBD2|.|TRBV7-2
CASSPRAGGSYNEQFF
TGTGCCAGCAGCCCGAGAGCGGGGGGGTCCTACAATGAGCAGTTCTTC
>TRBJ1-5|.|few|TRBV19
CASSIGFAGGNQPQHF
TGTGCCAGTAGTATAGGCTTTGCGGGGGGCAATCAGCCCCAGCATTTT
>TRBJ1-2|.|.|TRBV3-1/TRBV3-2
CASSQTGQGNSGYTF
TGTGCCAGCAGCCAGACGGGGCAGGGGAATAGTGGCTACACCTTC
>TRBJ2-7|.|.|TRBV9
CASSVEGSDYEQYF
TGTGCCAGCAGCGTAGAAGGTAGCGACTACGAGCAGTACTTC
>TRBJ1-1|.|.|TRBV11-2
CASSPGWGRTEAFF
TGTGCCAGCAGCCCAGGGTGGGGGAGGACTGAAGCTTTCTTT
>TRBJ2-1|.|.|TRBV10-3
CAISESSPGQFF
TGTGCCATCAGTGAGTCTTCACCCGGGCAGTTCTTC
>TRBJ1-5|TRBD1|.|TRBV2
CASRTRDRGRGQPQHF
TGTGCCAGCAGAACCCGGGACAGGGGTAGAGGGCAGCCCCAGCATTTT